Listed below are T cell receptor beta chains from one sample, sequenced in a study of shared T cell receptors in the human thymus. Sequencing used immunoSEQ multiplex PCR; TCRdb keeps in-frame clones, though not all of them. This sample yields 720,000 or so clones, of which 75% to 90% are seen a single time; roughly 0.01% belongs to the top ten. These same data were also listed under a study on human thymus T cells.

The sequencing input was thymocytes. The receptors were sampled from a girl under two years old with a congenital heart defect. Both conserved end residues are part of each CDR3. D genes are given only for firm matches. A row's size may be missing; if present it is once, few, many or a size class.

TRBJ1-4 15 NA NA TRBV27 TGTGCCAGCAGTCCGGCGAGAGGGCCTAATGAAAAACTGTTTTTT CASSPARGPNEKLFF
TRBJ1-2 13 NA NA TRBV2 TGTGCCAGCAGTTCAATGCAGGTCTATGGCTACACCTTC CASSSMQVYGYTF
TRBJ2-3 17 NA NA TRBV7-2 TGTGCCAGCAGCTTCTGCGTCGAGGAGGGCTGCACAGATACGCAGTATTTT CASSFCVEEGCTDTQYF
TRBJ1-2 14 NA NA TRBV9 TGTGCCAGCAGCGACCGCGACAACATCTATGGCTACACCTTC CASSDRDNIYGYTF
TRBJ2-7 13 NA NA TRBV6-5 TGTGCCAGCAGACGAACTAGGTCCTACGAGCAGTACTTC CASRRTRSYEQYF
TRBJ2-1 13 NA NA TRBV5-1 TGCGCCAGCAGGTCGGGACTGGCGAATGAGCAGTTCTTC CASRSGLANEQFF
TRBJ1-6 15 NA TRBD1 TRBV7-9 TGTGCCAGCAGCTCGGGGGACAGGGACAATTCACCCCTCCACTTT CASSSGDRDNSPLHF
TRBJ2-2 13 NA NA TRBV2 TGTGCCAGCAGTGTTGGGGCGGTCGGGGAGCTGTTTTTT CASSVGAVGELFF
TRBJ1-1 17 NA TRBD1 TRBV29-1 TGCAGCGTTGACGGGTGGGACAGGGGACTCTGGAACACTGAAGCTTTCTTT CSVDGWDRGLWNTEAFF
TRBJ1-6 14 NA NA TRBV27 TGTGCCAGCAGTAGAGGACAGACTAATTCACCCCTCCACTTT CASSRGQTNSPLHF
TRBJ2-5 14 once NA TRBV14 TGTGCCAGCAGCCATCCAGGGTATCAAGAGACCCAGTACTTC CASSHPGYQETQYF
TRBJ1-1 13 NA TRBD1 TRBV27 TGTGCCAGCCTTGGACAGGGGATAGCTGAAGCTTTCTTT CASLGQGIAEAFF
TRBJ1-6 17 once NA TRBV2 TGTGCCAGCAGACCGGGACACCGCCCCGCCTGGGGGTCACCCCTCCACTTT CASRPGHRPAWGSPLHF
TRBJ1-2 14 NA NA TRBV5-6 TGTGCCAGCACCAACCTACAGGGCCTCCGTGGCTACACCTTC CASTNLQGLRGYTF
TRBJ1-4 15 NA NA TRBV4-1 TGCGCCAGCAGACAGATCGCGGACTCATACGGAAAACTGTTTTTT CASRQIADSYGKLFF
TRBJ1-2 14 NA NA TRBV2 TGTGCCAGCAGTGTAAGGAGGGGGGGAGTGGGCTACACCTTC CASSVRRGGVGYTF
TRBJ1-4 12 NA NA TRBV4-1 TGCGCCAGCAGCCGACATGATGAAAAACTGTTTTTT CASSRHDEKLFF
TRBJ1-6 14 NA TRBD1 TRBV27 TGTGCCAGCAGTTTTGACAGGGACCATTCACCCCTCCACTTT CASSFDRDHSPLHF
TRBJ1-1 15 NA NA TRBV11-2 TGTGCCAGCAGCCCCCATAGCCGGGTGAACACTGAAGCTTTCTTT CASSPHSRVNTEAFF
TRBJ2-1 14 NA NA TRBV6-1 TGTGCCAGCAGTGCTCTCGGGGGGCATCATGAGCAGTTCTTC CASSALGGHHEQFF
TRBJ1-1 16 NA NA TRBV11-2 TGTGCCAGCAGCCGACCCCTACAGGGACTGAACACTGAAGCTTTCTTT CASSRPLQGLNTEAFF
TRBJ1-6 14 NA NA TRBV5-1 TGCGCCAGCAGCTTGGGACAGGTTAATTCACCCCTCCACTTT CASSLGQVNSPLHF
TRBJ2-6 19 NA NA TRBV7-9 TGTGCCAGCAGCCTAGAGACAGGACTTTTTTTATCTGGGGCCAACGTCCTGACTTTC CASSLETGLFLSGANVLTF
TRBJ2-7 15 NA NA TRBV4-3 TGCGCCAGCAGCCAAGAGGACGGGAATAGTTACGAGCAGTACTTC CASSQEDGNSYEQYF
TRBJ2-7 20 NA NA TRBV28 TGTGCCAGCAGTTTAACGGGCAGTCTGGATTTATCCGACAGCTCCTACGAGCAGTACTTC CASSLTGSLDLSDSSYEQYF
TRBJ2-2 16 NA TRBD1 TRBV10-3 TGTGCCATCAGCGGGACAGCCGCTATGAACACCGGGGAGCTGTTTTTT CAISGTAAMNTGELFF
TRBJ1-6 14 NA NA TRBV28 TGTGCCAGCAGGATTCTGTCGGTCGATTCACCCCTCCACTTT CASRILSVDSPLHF